The 9 T cell receptor beta chains given below trace back to one sample, sequenced in a study of identical twins. TCRdb reanalysed the 5' RACE reads using MiXCR and keeps one entry per CDR3 protein. The repertoire holds about 470,000 distinct CDR3 sequences, with approximately 25% as singletons. These data also formed part of another study, on T cells expressing NK-cell markers.

Sequencing input: CD4+ T cells sorted from blood. The receptors stem from a woman between 18 and 30 years old in good health.

The chain couples TRBV20-1 to TRBJ2-7; 9 bases fit TRBD2. The CDR3 is made up of 12 amino acids. V lost 6 bases and J lost 7; bases outside the gene matches: 7. Germline CDR1 is DFQATT and CDR2 is SNEGSKA (reference sequence). CDR3 amino acids: CSAEGLAREQYF. CDR3 nucleotide sequence: TGCAGTGCCGAGGGACTAGCTAGAGAGCAGTACTTC.

This clonotype has a handful of counts. The chain employs TRBV29-1 and TRBJ2-7; the D call may be TRBD1 or TRBD2 (5 bases each). Germline V CDR1 and CDR2: SQVTM, ANQGSEA. The CDR3 totals 11 residues. V lost 5 bases and J 5 bases, leaving 10 bases between the germline ends. CDR3 protein: CSVRGENEQYF. DNA for the CDR3: TGCAGCGTTCGAGGGGAAAACGAGCAGTACTTC.

This clonotype was recorded a few times. V usage is TRBV14 and J usage is TRBJ2-7; 7 bases align to TRBD2. Per the germline V gene, CDR1 is SGHDN and CDR2 is FVKESK. The CDR3 is 15 residues long. Trimming took 4 bases from V and 2 from J; bases not matched to a gene: 8. The CDR3 reads CASSPFSGSPYEQYF. DNA of the CDR3: TGTGCCAGCAGCCCCTTTAGCGGGTCCCCCTACGAGCAGTACTTC.

This chain connects TRBV10-3 to TRBJ2-3; a possible D gene is TRBD2 (6 bases). V lost 10 bases, J lost 1 base, and 15 bases lay in between. The CDR3 runs to 14 residues. The germline V gene encodes CDR1 ENHRY and CDR2 SYGVKD. The CDR3 DNA reads as TGTGCCACCGAAACTAGCTCGGGCACAGATACGCAGTATTTT. Translation: CATETSSGTDTQYF.

The rearrangement uses TRBV12-3 or TRBV12-4 and TRBJ2-1; TRBD2 matches 9 bases. The J segment lost 6 bases and the V segment lost 2 bases, leaving 2 bases of the junction unmatched. This CDR3 has 14 amino acids. For the CDR3, the DNA is TGTGCCAGCAGTTTACTAGCGGGGTCCAATGAGCAGTTCTTC. It specifies CASSLLAGSNEQFF.

This clonotype was recorded a few times. CDR3: CASSRVGGSAGELFF. CDR3 coding DNA: TGTGCCAGCAGTCGGGTGGGCGGGAGCGCCGGGGAGCTGTTTTTT. V gene TRBV6-1 combines with J gene TRBJ2-2; 7 bases fit TRBD2. From germline, CDR1 is MNHNS and CDR2 SASEGT. The CDR3 runs 15 residues. The V gene end was trimmed by 5 bases and the J gene end by 6 bases; junction bases not matched to a gene: 9.

Of note for this clonotype: The junction differs from germline at one of its ends, possibly a read error. The rearrangement links TRBV12-3 or TRBV12-4 to TRBJ2-7; D call uncertain. The CDR3 is 12 residues long. The CDR3 bases are TGTGCCACCAGTGAGTTCGGCTACGAGCAGTACTTC. Protein product: CATSEFGYEQYF.

The chain combines TRBV25-1 with TRBJ2-3; no clear D gene. The CDR3 has 14 amino acids. Germline CDR1 MGHDK, CDR2 SYGVNS. Trimming pared 3 bases from V and 2 bases from J, leaving 9 bases between. The CDR3 DNA is TGTGCCAGCAGTGACCGTTATCCCACAGATACGCAGTATTTT. It translates to CASSDRYPTDTQYF.

This clonotype was observed a few times. This chain joins TRBV5-1 and TRBJ2-7, with 9 bases that match TRBD2. In germline, CDR1 is SGHRS, CDR2 YFSETQ. This CDR3 region has 14 residues. V was pared by 6 bases and J by 4 bases, with 8 bases of the junction left unmatched. For the CDR3, the DNA is TGCGCCAGCAATCAACTAGCGGGCTCGTACGAGCAGTACTTC. Residues: CASNQLAGSYEQYF.